These T cell receptor beta chains were read from a single sample in a study of blood T cell repertoires in COVID-19. Assay: immunoSEQ multiplex PCR; the TCRdb copy retains only in-frame clones and omits some. The sample contains about 400,000 clones, roughly nine tenths of which appear only once. Sequenced input: peripheral blood. Receptor source: a middle-aged man with acute or convalescent COVID-19. The CDR3 runs from the conserved cysteine through the conserved F or W. D genes are given only for firm matches. Size tells how often a clone was seen (once, few, many) or the class of an expanded clone, and some rows leave it out.

>TRBV5-1|-|TRBJ2-5|-|14
CASSFGRGQETQYF
TGCGCCAGCAGCTTTGGCCGGGGCCAAGAGACCCAGTACTTC
>TRBV9|-|TRBJ2-5|TRBD1|15
CASDSTGQIQETQYF
TGTGCCAGCGACTCTACGGGACAGATTCAAGAGACCCAGTACTTC
>TRBV3-1/TRBV3-2|-|TRBJ1-1|TRBD1|13
CASSHRGPTEAFF
TGTGCCAGCAGTCACAGGGGGCCCACTGAAGCTTTCTTT
>TRBV27|-|TRBJ2-7|-|14
CASRPNRAPYEQYF
TGTGCCAGCAGGCCCAACAGGGCTCCCTACGAGCAGTACTTC
>TRBV21-1|-|TRBJ2-7|-|16
CASSKEATDHAYEQYF
TGTGCCAGCAGCAAAGAGGCGACAGATCATGCCTACGAGCAGTACTTC
>TRBV2|-|TRBJ2-1|TRBD1|16
CASKELSGQGYNEQFF
TGTGCCAGCAAAGAGCTTTCGGGACAGGGGTACAATGAGCAGTTCTTC
>TRBV29-1|-|TRBJ2-5|TRBD1|12
CSGRGYWETQYF
TGCAGCGGCAGGGGGTACTGGGAGACCCAGTACTTC
>TRBV29-1|-|TRBJ1-1|-|12
CSVGTLNTEAFF
TGCAGCGTGGGGACTTTGAACACTGAAGCTTTCTTT
>TRBV4-1|-|TRBJ2-7|-|14
CASSPLTNTYEQYF
TGCGCCAGCAGTCCCCTTACTAATACCTACGAGCAGTACTTC
>TRBV4-2|-|TRBJ1-2|-|14
CASSQAGLFDGYTF
TGTGCCAGCAGCCAAGCAGGCCTCTTCGATGGCTACACCTTC
>TRBV13|once|TRBJ2-1|TRBD2|15
CASSRSGGSYNEQFF
TGTGCCAGCAGCCGTAGCGGGGGATCCTACAATGAGCAGTTCTTC
>TRBV9|-|TRBJ1-6|-|16
CASSVGGSRGNSPLHF
TGTGCCAGCAGCGTAGGAGGCAGTCGGGGGAATTCACCCCTCCACTTT
>TRBV29-1|few|TRBJ1-5|-|19
CSVETGGYRTDPSNQPQHF
TGCAGCGTTGAAACGGGCGGTTATAGGACAGACCCTAGCAATCAGCCCCAGCATTTT
>TRBV18|-|TRBJ2-1|-|14
CASSPTPGFPEQFF
TGTGCCAGCTCACCAACTCCGGGGTTCCCTGAGCAGTTCTTC
>TRBV4-2|-|TRBJ2-1|TRBD2|19
CASSQDRVGVSGSLDEQFF
TGTGCCAGCAGCCAAGATCGGGTAGGGGTTAGCGGGAGTTTGGATGAGCAGTTCTTC
>TRBV7-2|-|TRBJ2-7|-|12
CASSLDSGEQYF
TGTGCCAGCAGCTTAGACTCGGGGGAGCAGTACTTC
>TRBV9|-|TRBJ2-7|-|13
CASSVVSGYEQYF
TGTGCCAGCAGCGTAGTTTCCGGGTACGAGCAGTACTTC
>TRBV4-1|-|TRBJ2-1|TRBD2|16
CASSRGSGSGYNEQFF
TGCGCCAGCAGCCGAGGTAGCGGGAGCGGCTACAATGAGCAGTTCTTC
>TRBV27|-|TRBJ1-5|-|15
CASSTTGSGVKPQHF
TGTGCCAGCAGTACTACCGGGTCGGGGGTCAAGCCCCAGCATTTT
>TRBV2|-|TRBJ1-3|TRBD1|13
CASSTPRTGSHYF
TGTGCCAGCAGTACCCCTCGGACAGGGTCACACTACTTT
>TRBV2|-|TRBJ2-1|-|14
CASETDSSYNEQFF
TGTGCCAGCGAGACAGATAGCTCCTACAATGAGCAGTTCTTC
>TRBV5-8|-|TRBJ2-1|-|15
CASSLARGMYNEQFF
TGTGCCAGCAGCTTGGCAAGGGGAATGTACAATGAGCAGTTCTTC
>TRBV7-9|-|TRBJ2-7|-|15
CASSLVGQRSYEQYF
TGTGCCAGCAGCTTAGTAGGACAGCGCTCCTACGAGCAGTACTTC
>TRBV3-1/TRBV3-2|-|TRBJ2-5|TRBD2|14
CASSQAPRGETQYF
TGTGCCAGCAGCCAGGCCCCGCGGGGGGAGACCCAGTACTTC
>TRBV6-5|-|TRBJ1-4|-|14
CASSRGATNEKLFF
TGTGCCAGCAGTCGGGGGGCAACTAATGAAAAACTGTTTTTT